What follows are 22 T cell receptor beta chains derived from one specimen sequenced in a study of CD8 T cells in Susac syndrome. An input of roughly 0.5 to 1 ug of RNA was subjected to reverse transcription using random hexamers. TCRdb used MiXCR to reprocess the immunoSEQ multiplex PCR reads, holding one entry per CDR3 protein. In the table there are about 180,000 distinct CDR3 sequences, 85% to 95% of which are singletons. The sequencing input was CD8+ T cells from PBMCs. Receptor source: a human donor with multiple sclerosis.

This chain connects TRBV4-1 to TRBJ2-3, with TRBD2 as a possible D gene (6 bases). Trimming removed 5 bases at V and 0 bases at J, with 15 bases between. CDR3 size: 16 residues. The germline gives CDR1 MGHRA, CDR2 YSYEKL. The CDR3 loop is CASSERTSFSTDTQYF. The CDR3 bases are TGCGCCAGCAGCGAAAGAACTAGCTTTAGCACAGATACGCAGTATTTT.

The chain links TRBV7-9 to TRBJ2-1, with TRBD1 identical over 9 bases. The CDR3 totals 16 residues. V gave up 5 bases and J gave up 2 bases; unmatched junction bases: 7. The germline CDR1 and CDR2 sequences are SEHNR and FQNEAQ (reference sequence). CDR3 sequence: CASSIPRDRAYNEQFF. DNA of the CDR3: TGTGCCAGCAGCATACCCCGGGACAGGGCCTACAATGAGCAGTTCTTC.

A single count supports this clonotype. This chain joins TRBV20-1 and TRBJ2-5, with 9 bases identical to TRBD1. The V gene end was trimmed by 4 bases and the J gene end by 4 bases; junction bases not matched to a gene: 4. The CDR3 runs to 13 residues. Germline assignment: CDR1 DFQATT and CDR2 SNEGSKA (reference sequence). DNA for the CDR3: TGCAGTGCTACGGGACAGGGAGGAGAGACCCAGTACTTC. This translates into CSATGQGGETQYF.

Here the CDR3 DNA reads TGTGCCAGCAGTGAAGGCAGGGGGCTCCACGAGCAGTACTTC. It codes for CASSEGRGLHEQYF. The chain couples TRBV2 to TRBJ2-7; 8 nucleotides line up with TRBD1. The CDR3 length is 14 residues. V gave up 1 base and J gave up 5 bases; unmatched junction bases: 4. Looked up from germline, CDR1 is SNHLY and CDR2 is FYNNEI.

The V gene is TRBV12-3 or TRBV12-4, the J gene TRBJ2-1, with D perhaps matching TRBD1 (5 bases). The CDR3 has 13 amino acids. Trimming shortened V by 8 bases and J by 4 bases, and 12 bases separated the two germline ends. The CDR3 DNA is TGTGCCAGCGCCAGGGCCTATTACAATGAGCAGTTCTTC. It yields the protein CASARAYYNEQFF.

This clonotype was counted a single time. The V call is TRBV27, the J call TRBJ2-3, with D unclear. Germline CDR1 is MNHEY and CDR2 is SMNVEV (reference sequence). V lost 5 bases and J 6 bases, leaving 9 bases between the germline ends. The CDR3 contains 12 residues. CDR3 nucleotides: TGTGCCAGCAGTCTCCCCGGGGATACGCAGTATTTT. The encoded protein is CASSLPGDTQYF.

V and J are TRBV29-1 and TRBJ2-7; D may be TRBD1 (5 bases). This CDR3 has 12 amino acids. CDR1 and CDR2 from the germline V gene are SQVTM and ANQGSEA. The germline V and J ends were trimmed by 7 bases and 4 bases, with 14 bases remaining between them. The CDR3 here is CSAEGAEYEQYF. The DNA of the CDR3 is TGCAGCGCCGAAGGGGCTGAATACGAGCAGTACTTC.

J is TRBJ1-2 and V is TRBV9; TRBD1 matches 10 bases. The CDR3 extends over 16 amino acids. The germline V gene has CDR1 SGDLS and CDR2 YYNGEE. V trimming: 4 bases; J trimming: 6 bases; junction bases outside the gene matches: 12. CDR3 sequence: CASSNPGQGYLDGYTF. CDR3 in DNA: TGTGCCAGCAGCAACCCGGGACAGGGGTATCTTGATGGCTACACCTTC.

The chain uses TRBV11-2 and TRBJ2-1; 7 bases match TRBD2. From germline, CDR1 is SGHAT and CDR2 FQNNGV. The CDR3 totals 14 residues. V dropped 3 bases and J dropped 4; count of bases not matched to a gene: 3. DNA of the CDR3: TGTGCCAGCAGCTTCTCGGGAGGTTACAATGAGCAGTTCTTC. Its translation: CASSFSGGYNEQFF.

The chain employs TRBV27 and TRBJ2-2; D tentatively fits TRBD1 or TRBD2 (5 bases each). CDR3 length: 15 amino acids. Trimming pared 5 bases from V and 1 base from J, leaving 11 bases between. Germline V gives CDR1 MNHEY, CDR2 SMNVEV (reference sequence). Here the CDR3 DNA reads TGTGCCAGCAGTGAACGGGACGGGAACACCGGGGAGCTGTTTTTT. The encoded protein is CASSERDGNTGELFF.

This chain joins TRBV5-1 and TRBJ2-3, with 7 nucleotides matching TRBD1. Germline V lookup: CDR1 SGHRS, CDR2 YFSETQ. Trimming at V came to 4 bases and at J to 5 bases, leaving 19 bases not matched to a gene. The CDR3 loop spans 18 amino acids. The DNA for the CDR3 is TGCGCCAGCAGCCCCTCCGCGGACAGGTCGGAAAGGAGAGATACGCAGTATTTT. Translating gives CASSPSADRSERRDTQYF. Filled out from reference TRBV5-1 and TRBJ2-3, the complete variable domain reads KAGVTQTPRYLIKTRGQQVTLSCSPISGHRSVSWYQQTPGQGLQFLFEYFSETQRNKGNFPGRFSGRQFSNSRSEMNVSTLELGDSALYLCASSPSADRSERRDTQYFGPGTRLTVL.

This clonotype occurred once. This rearrangement joins TRBV9 to TRBJ2-7, with no clear D. Looked up from germline, CDR1 is SGDLS and CDR2 is YYNGEE. V shed 0 bases and J shed 5 bases, with 9 bases lying between them. The CDR3 spans 13 residues. The CDR3 spells CASSVGTADEQYF. In DNA, the CDR3 is TGTGCCAGCAGCGTAGGAACAGCCGACGAGCAGTACTTC.

The J gene is TRBJ2-5, the V gene TRBV29-1, with D hard to call. V was shortened by 7 bases and J by 5 bases, with 17 bases between the two germline ends. From germline, CDR1 is SQVTM and CDR2 ANQGSEA. The CDR3 is 13 amino acids. This CDR3 reads CSAHFSPRETQYF. CDR3 coding DNA: TGCAGCGCTCACTTCTCCCCAAGGGAGACCCAGTACTTC.

The chain carries TRBV4-1 and TRBJ2-1, with TRBD2 matching 8 bases. Per the germline V gene, CDR1 is MGHRA and CDR2 is YSYEKL. The CDR3 length is 16 residues. The V and J ends lost 6 bases and 1 base, in that order; junction bases with no gene match: 8. CDR3 region: CASRPLAVGSYNEQFF. CDR3 nucleotide sequence: TGCGCCAGCAGGCCACTAGCGGTGGGATCCTACAATGAGCAGTTCTTC.

The chain recombines TRBV29-1 with TRBJ2-7, with D perhaps TRBD1 (6 bases). Germline assignment: CDR1 SQVTM and CDR2 ANQGSEA. The CDR3 length is 17 residues. The ends were cut back, 3 bases at V and 6 bases at J, with 27 bases in the middle. CDR3 in DNA: TGCAGCGTTGAGGGTTTGACAGGTTCCAGGACGTACGGCGAGCAGTACTTC. Its protein product is CSVEGLTGSRTYGEQYF.

The chain links TRBV18 to TRBJ1-1, with 8 bases identical to TRBD1. The CDR3 runs to 15 residues. Germline values: CDR1 KGHSH, CDR2 LQKENI. After removal of 3 bases from V and 4 bases from J, the junction contained 7 bases not matched to a gene. CDR3 in amino acids: CASSPKTGVSTEAFF. CDR3 in DNA: TGTGCCAGCTCACCCAAGACAGGGGTGAGCACTGAAGCTTTCTTT.

The chain links TRBV20-1 to TRBJ2-2; D remains unclear. This CDR3 is 11 amino acids long. Trimming pared 3 bases from V and 6 bases from J, leaving 5 bases between. CDR1 is DFQATT, CDR2 SNEGSKA, per germline (reference sequence). CDR3 protein: CSASLSGELFF. The CDR3 DNA reads TGCAGTGCTAGCCTCTCCGGGGAGCTGTTTTTT.

This chain uses TRBV13 with TRBJ2-5, with 7 nucleotides matching TRBD2. The J segment lost 6 bases and the V segment lost 5 bases, leaving 3 bases of the junction unmatched. CDR1 and CDR2 (germline): PRHDT, FYEKMQ (reference sequence). This CDR3 spans 12 amino acids. The CDR3 nucleotides are TGTGCCAGCAGCAAGACTAGCCAGACCCAGTACTTC. Translation: CASSKTSQTQYF.

The chain is built from TRBV9 and TRBJ2-1; TRBD2 aligns across 7 bases. Germline V gives CDR1 SGDLS, CDR2 YYNGEE. The V segment lost 2 bases and the J segment 5 bases; nucleotides outside the gene matches: 16. The CDR3 contains 18 residues. The CDR3 reads CASSVPGGSGQTDNEQFF. Written as DNA, the CDR3 is TGTGCCAGCAGCGTCCCGGGAGGTAGCGGCCAAACTGACAATGAGCAGTTCTTC. Variable domain in full (rest from reference TRBV9 and TRBJ2-1): DSGVTQTPKHLITATGQRVTLRCSPRSGDLSVYWYQQSLDQGLQFLIQYYNGEERAKGNILERFSAQQFPDLHSELNLSSLELGDSALYFCASSVPGGSGQTDNEQFFGPGTRLTVL.

This chain links TRBV12-3 or TRBV12-4 with TRBJ2-5, with D unresolved. There are 12 residues in the CDR3. The germline V and J ends were trimmed by 3 bases and 5 bases, with 7 bases remaining between them. CDR3 sequence: CASSFIRETQYF. The CDR3 DNA sequence: TGTGCCAGCAGTTTTATACGGGAGACCCAGTACTTC.

The rearrangement joins TRBV29-1 to TRBJ2-1; unclear D gene. This CDR3 comprises 17 residues. CDR1 is SQVTM, CDR2 ANQGSEA, per germline. The V end was cut by 0 bases, the J end by 4 bases, with 19 bases between. The CDR3 nucleotides are TGCAGCGTTGAAGATCGGGCTATCAATCCAGGTTACAATGAGCAGTTCTTC. Translation gives CSVEDRAINPGYNEQFF.

J is TRBJ2-6 and V is TRBV15, with 8 bases aligning to TRBD1. V was clipped by 4 bases and J by 0 bases; unmatched bases: 8. CDR1 LNHNV and CDR2 YYDKDF come from the germline V gene (reference sequence). The CDR3 length is 18 residues. The CDR3 coding sequence is TGTGCCACCAGCACCCGCGGACAGGGAGACTCTGGGGCCAACGTCCTGACTTTC. Translation: CATSTRGQGDSGANVLTF. Drawing the rest from reference TRBV15 and TRBJ2-6, the complete variable domain is DAMVIQNPRYQVTQFGKPVTLSCSQTLNHNVMYWYQQKSSQAPKLLFHYYDKDFNNEADTPDNFQSRRPNTSFCFLDIRSPGLGDTAMYLCATSTRGQGDSGANVLTFGAGSRLTVL.